Below, 17 T cell receptor beta chains from the same sample are listed, as sequenced in a study of blood T cell repertoires in COVID-19. Clones were sequenced by immunoSEQ multiplex PCR, and TCRdb holds only the in-frame ones, with some missing. The sample carries tens of thousands of clones, around 88% recorded once. Sequencing input: peripheral blood. The receptors stem from a human donor in a cohort sampled during active COVID-19.

This clone was counted between two and nine times. The chain carries TRBV9 and TRBJ2-3, with 8 bases that match TRBD1. Germline-derived CDR1 and CDR2 are SGDLS and YYNGEE. Unmatched junction bases numbered 3, after V lost 0 bases and J lost 3 bases. The CDR3 sequence is 15 residues long. CDR3 sequence: CASSVVGTGTDTQYF. The DNA for the CDR3 is TGTGCCAGCAGCGTAGTTGGGACAGGTACAGATACGCAGTATTTT. Complete variable domain (other parts from reference TRBV9 and TRBJ2-3): DSGVTQTPKHLITATGQRVTLRCSPRSGDLSVYWYQQSLDQGLQFLIQYYNGEERAKGNILERFSAQQFPDLHSELNLSSLELGDSALYFCASSVVGTGTDTQYFGPGTRLTVL.

The CDR3 protein is CASSPGGWGNQPQHF. Written as DNA, the CDR3 is TGTGCCAGCAGTCCTGGAGGGTGGGGAAATCAGCCCCAGCATTTT. J is TRBJ1-5 and V is TRBV6-5, with D unresolved. CDR3 size: 15 residues. From germline, CDR1 is MNHEY and CDR2 SVGAGI. V was pared by 5 bases and J by 4 bases, with 15 bases between.

The rearrangement uses TRBV6-5 and TRBJ2-1, with 10 bases identical to TRBD2. J was trimmed by 4 bases and V by 5 bases; bases with no gene match: 5. The CDR3 sequence is 15 residues long. CDR1 and CDR2 (germline): MNHEY, SVGAGI. Here the CDR3 reads CASSPLAGGYNEQFF. The CDR3 DNA sequence: TGTGCCAGCAGTCCATTAGCGGGGGGATACAATGAGCAGTTCTTC.

V usage is TRBV6-2 or TRBV6-3 and J usage is TRBJ2-3, with TRBD2 as a possible D gene (5 bases). V lost 5 bases and J lost 15, with 24 bases in between. CDR1 is MNHEY and CDR2 is SVGEGT in the germline V gene. There are 14 residues in the CDR3. This CDR3 reads CASSPAVSGKGLYF. The DNA of the CDR3 is TGTGCCAGCAGTCCCGCCGTGTCGGGGAAGGGTCTCTATTTT.

V is TRBV4-2 and J is TRBJ2-5, with 7 bases that match TRBD2. V was clipped by 3 bases and J by 5 bases; unmatched bases: 9. Germline CDR1 and CDR2: LGHNA and YNFKEQ. The CDR3 runs 15 residues. CDR3 sequence reads: CASSQGQRDVETQYF. The CDR3 DNA reads TGTGCCAGCAGCCAGGGGCAGCGGGACGTCGAGACCCAGTACTTC.

V gene TRBV28 combines with J gene TRBJ1-5; a weak D match, TRBD1 (6 bases). From germline, CDR1 is MDHEN and CDR2 SYDVKM. The CDR3 consists of 17 residues. V dropped 2 bases and J dropped 3 bases, with 17 bases sitting between them. CDR3 coding DNA: TGTGCCAGCAGTTTAAGGGGGAGACAGCGACTCAATCAGCCCCAGCATTTT. Its protein is CASSLRGRQRLNQPQHF.

V and J are TRBV30 and TRBJ1-1, with D hard to call. CDR3 length equals 11 residues. Trimming pared 4 bases from V and 0 bases from J, leaving 3 bases between. CDR1 and CDR2 from the germline V gene are GTSNPN and SVGIG (reference sequence). The CDR3 DNA is TGTGCCTGGAACATGAACACTGAAGCTTTCTTT. It translates to CAWNMNTEAFF.

The rearrangement links TRBV6-6 to TRBJ2-7, with a possible D match to TRBD2 (5 bases). Germline CDR1 MNHNY, CDR2 SVGAGI (reference sequence). The CDR3 runs to 13 residues. Trimming removed 0 bases at V and 3 bases at J, with 6 bases between. The CDR3 coding sequence is TGTGCCAGCAGTTACTCCGGACTCTACGAGCAGTACTTC. It encodes CASSYSGLYEQYF.

This chain connects TRBV28 to TRBJ2-7; D perhaps matches TRBD1 (6 bases). The CDR3 length is 15 residues. Germline V CDR1 and CDR2: MDHEN, SYDVKM. Trimming took 6 bases from V and 3 from J, leaving 18 bases between them. The CDR3 sequence: CASRSSRGLGYEQYF. Written as DNA, the CDR3 is TGTGCCAGCAGATCCTCCAGGGGTCTGGGCTACGAGCAGTACTTC.

This rearrangement joins TRBV10-3 to TRBJ1-2, with D possibly being TRBD1 (6 bases). This CDR3 region has 13 residues. V lost 4 bases to trimming and J lost 4 bases, with 10 bases between them. Per germline, CDR1 ENHRY and CDR2 SYGVKD. The CDR3 bases are TGTGCCATCAGTGGGGGGCGTGCCTATGGCTACACCTTC. It specifies CAISGGRAYGYTF.

This clone was counted once. The CDR3 here is CASRPDRARGNEQFF. The DNA for the CDR3 is TGTGCCAGCAGACCGGACAGGGCGAGGGGCAATGAGCAGTTCTTC. This sequence joins TRBV6-5 and TRBJ2-1; TRBD1 agrees at 8 bases. Germline CDR1 and CDR2: MNHEY and SVGAGI. Germline trimming cut 6 bases from V and 6 bases from J; bases unmatched to any gene: 10. This CDR3 is built from 15 residues.

The chain couples TRBV5-1 to TRBJ1-2, with D unresolved. Trimming took 0 bases from V and 7 from J, leaving 10 bases between them. The V gene's germline CDR1 is SGHRS and CDR2 YFSETQ. The CDR3 is 13 amino acids. CDR3 DNA: TGCGCCAGCAGCTTGGATGGAGTTGGTGGCTACACCTTC. This sequence encodes CASSLDGVGGYTF.

V and J are TRBV2 and TRBJ1-1; 9 nucleotides line up with TRBD1. V dropped 3 bases and J dropped 4; count of bases not matched to a gene: 6. The germline V gene encodes CDR1 SNHLY and CDR2 FYNNEI. This CDR3 region has 15 residues. The CDR3 DNA follows: TGTGCCAGCAGTGAGATGGGACAGGGCGGCACTGAAGCTTTCTTT. Its translation is CASSEMGQGGTEAFF.

CDR3 sequence (DNA): TGCAGCGCGTCTAGGTTAGCCTCAGAGACCCAGTACTTC. Its protein is CSASRLASETQYF. This sequence joins TRBV29-1 and TRBJ2-5; no clear D gene. Germline V gene sequence: CDR1 SQVTM, CDR2 ANQGSEA. Trimming shortened V by 7 bases and J by 4 bases, and 16 bases separated the two germline ends. CDR3 size: 13 residues.

CDR3 sequence reads: CASSPRTSGGKYQETQYF. As DNA, the CDR3 is TGTGCCAGCAGTCCCCGGACTAGCGGGGGAAAGTACCAAGAGACCCAGTACTTC. V gene TRBV6-6 combines with J gene TRBJ2-5; TRBD2 aligns across 13 bases. The CDR3 runs to 18 residues. Trimming removed 5 bases from V and 0 bases from J; junction bases left unmatched: 9. Germline-derived CDR1 and CDR2 are MNHNY and SVGAGI (reference sequence).

The chain is built from TRBV7-8 and TRBJ2-1; TRBD2 is a possible D gene (6 bases). CDR1 is SGHVS and CDR2 is FQNEAQ in the germline V gene. The CDR3 has 17 amino acids. Trimming removed 4 bases from V and 4 bases from J, with 20 bases in between. The DNA of the CDR3 is TGTGCCAGCAGCTCTACTAGCTGGGGCCAAGGGTACAATGAGCAGTTCTTC. Its translation is CASSSTSWGQGYNEQFF.

In its sample, this clone was seen a few times. J is TRBJ2-7 and V is TRBV6-2 or TRBV6-3; no reliable D call. V shed 0 bases and J shed 0 bases, with 12 bases lying between them. Germline V gives CDR1 MNHEY, CDR2 SVGEGT. The CDR3 spans 16 residues. CDR3 nucleotide sequence: TGTGCCAGCAGTTACTCGAGCCAGGTCGGCTCCTACGAGCAGTACTTC. Translation gives CASSYSSQVGSYEQYF.